This TCR beta chain is drawn from a study of blood T cell repertoires in COVID-19. The wider study: The origin of the acute and convalescent COVID-19 samples was the United States, Italy and Spain.

Germline lookup yields CDR1 LNHDA and CDR2 SQIVND (reference sequence). CDR3 length equals 18 residues. Deletions cut 1 base from V and 2 bases from J, with 18 bases between. The method was immunoSEQ multiplex PCR; TCRdb's version includes in-frame clones alone and lacks a portion of them. Among 100,000 to 150,000 clones listed, roughly 89% were seen once. The chain has TRBV19 and TRBJ2-4; D may be TRBD2 (6 bases). Sequencing used peripheral blood. The TCR was taken from a man aged 50 or older with active or convalescent COVID-19. The CDR3 reads CASSIVRPGERSKNIQYF. The CDR3 nucleotides are TGTGCCAGTAGTATAGTAAGGCCGGGGGAACGTTCCAAAAACATTCAGTACTTC.